This T cell receptor (beta chain) was obtained from a study of patients and donors after allogeneic stem cell transplantation. TCRdb itself ran the RT-PCR reads through MiXCR, one entry per CDR3 protein. Among about 24,000 distinct CDR3 sequences, roughly 43% were seen once, and the ten largest hold 60% to 85%. This clonotype was picked up a small number of times. Germline trimming cut 2 bases from V and 2 bases from J; bases unmatched to any gene: 3. The CDR3 spans 15 residues. Germline V gene lookup returns CDR1 LGHNA and CDR2 YNFKEQ. This TCR was recovered from a human donor who was either an allogeneic HSCT recipient or a stem cell or donor lymphocyte infusion donor (not recorded which). It is not recorded whose cells these are; they may come from a transplant donor. Sequencing was performed on blood, either unsorted or a sorted T cell fraction (not recorded which). V is TRBV4-2 and J is TRBJ2-7; TRBD1 agrees at 10 bases. CDR3 bases: TGTGCCAGCAGCCAAAGGGACAGGGGAACCTACGAGCAGTACTTC. Encoded protein: CASSQRDRGTYEQYF.